Shown below are 18 T cell receptor beta chains from a single sample sequenced in a study of OX40 agonist ivuxolimab in advanced cancers. Repertoires were generated with immunoSEQ multiplex PCR, while TCRdb's copy carries only in-frame clones and drops some. The sample carries tens of thousands of clones, around 82% recorded once. The material was CD4+ or CD8+ T cells sorted from blood, obtained in a trial of the OX40 agonist ivuxolimab. All receptors come from an adult with an advanced solid tumor such as melanoma, head and neck, liver or kidney cancer.

The rearrangement uses TRBV5-1 and TRBJ2-3, with D unresolved. CDR3 size: 14 residues. Germline loops: CDR1 SGHRS, CDR2 YFSETQ. The V gene lost 2 bases and the J gene lost 2 bases, with 9 bases spanning the gap. The CDR3 protein is CASSFRSSTDTQYF. The CDR3 coding sequence is TGCGCCAGCAGCTTCCGCAGTTCCACAGATACGCAGTATTTT.

The chain has TRBV25-1 and TRBJ2-7; 7 bases fit TRBD1. The CDR3 sequence is 17 residues long. Trimming cost V 2 bases and J 4 bases; bases outside gene matches: 14. Germline CDR1 MGHDK, CDR2 SYGVNS. The chain's CDR3 is CASSEPKLDREIYEQYF. The CDR3 DNA is TGTGCCAGCAGTGAACCGAAACTAGACAGGGAAATTTACGAGCAGTACTTC.

This chain joins TRBV28 and TRBJ2-1; D possibly corresponds to TRBD2 (5 bases). Germline-derived CDR1 and CDR2 are MDHEN and SYDVKM. V was shortened by 5 bases and J by 0 bases, with 8 bases between the two germline ends. The CDR3 has 14 amino acids. CDR3 DNA sequence: TGTGCCAGCAGTAGCGGCCCCTCCTACAATGAGCAGTTCTTC. Protein sequence: CASSSGPSYNEQFF.

CDR3 sequence: CASSFSRSNYGYTF. The CDR3 bases are TGCGCCAGCAGCTTTTCCAGGTCTAACTATGGCTACACCTTC. J is TRBJ1-2 and V is TRBV5-1; D is unresolved. The CDR3 totals 14 residues. CDR1 and CDR2 from the germline V gene are SGHRS and YFSETQ. The germline V and J ends were trimmed by 2 bases and 0 bases, with 8 bases remaining between them.

The V and J genes are TRBV6-6 and TRBJ1-1, with D unclear. The germline V gene encodes CDR1 MNHNY and CDR2 SVGAGI (reference sequence). The CDR3 covers 14 residues. Trimming removed 2 bases from V and 2 bases from J, with 9 bases in between. The CDR3 region is CASSYRQRNTEAFF. Written as DNA, the CDR3 is TGTGCCAGCAGTTACCGTCAGAGAAACACTGAAGCTTTCTTT.

This clone was seen a handful of times. This chain links TRBV2 with TRBJ1-2; 12 bases match TRBD1. V trimming: 4 bases; J trimming: 6 bases; junction bases outside the gene matches: 6. This CDR3 has 15 amino acids. Germline V gene data show CDR1 as SNHLY and CDR2 as FYNNEI. CDR3 residues: CASSVLGQGADGYTF. The CDR3 DNA sequence: TGTGCCAGCAGTGTTCTGGGACAGGGGGCGGATGGCTACACCTTC.

This chain uses TRBV9 with TRBJ1-2, with D possibly matching TRBD1 (5 bases). Trimming removed 4 bases at V and 7 bases at J, with 17 bases between. Germline CDR1 is SGDLS and CDR2 is YYNGEE. This CDR3 region has 14 residues. The CDR3 loop reads CASSPIGARGGYTF. The CDR3, as DNA: TGTGCCAGCAGCCCCATTGGGGCGCGAGGTGGCTACACCTTC.

This clone came up once. This chain uses TRBV5-1 with TRBJ2-1; possibly TRBD2 for D (6 bases). CDR3 length equals 14 residues. Trimming pared 0 bases from V and 5 bases from J, leaving 9 bases between. Germline-derived CDR1 and CDR2 are SGHRS and YFSETQ. CDR3 sequence reads: CASSLGLANNEQFF. CDR3 nucleotide sequence: TGCGCCAGCAGCTTGGGTCTAGCGAACAATGAGCAGTTCTTC.

This chain links TRBV7-8 with TRBJ1-2; 8 bases match TRBD1. The CDR3 loop spans 15 amino acids. J lost 4 bases, V lost 5 bases, and 9 bases had no gene match. CDR1 and CDR2 from the germline V gene are SGHVS and FQNEAQ. The CDR3 coding sequence is TGTGCCAGCAGCCCCGGACAGGGAGGGGGCTATGGCTACACCTTC. Amino acid sequence: CASSPGQGGGYGYTF.

This clone came up once. This chain links TRBV4-1 with TRBJ1-4, with 8 positions matching TRBD1. This CDR3 contains 16 residues. The V and J ends lost 4 bases and 7 bases, in that order; junction bases with no gene match: 11. Per the germline V gene, CDR1 is MGHRA and CDR2 is YSYEKL. CDR3 coding DNA: TGCGCCAGCAGCCTCCATCCGGGACAGGCGCTTGAAAAACTGTTTTTT. Translated: CASSLHPGQALEKLFF.

In regard to this clone: At one boundary the junction diverges from the germline segment, which might be a read error. This chain links TRBV28 with TRBJ1-2; D perhaps matches TRBD1 (6 bases). In germline, CDR1 is MDHEN, CDR2 SYDVKM. The CDR3 sequence is 14 residues long. The CDR3 DNA follows: TGTGCCAGCAGTTTACCCCCGGGACACTACGGCTACACCTTC. This codes for CASSLPPGHYGYTF.

Details on this clone: Since a much larger clone is just one base distant, this may be a read error. This sequence joins TRBV6-6 and TRBJ1-3; D is undetermined. V was cut by 8 bases and J by 6 bases, with 23 bases left in between. CDR3 size: 16 residues. CDR1 is MNHNY, CDR2 SVGAGI, per germline (reference sequence). The CDR3 sequence is CASLGVSETLENTIYF. The DNA of the CDR3 is TGTGCCAGCCTTGGGGTGTCAGAGACTTTGGAAAACACCATATATTTT.

The J gene is TRBJ2-1, the V gene TRBV7-9; the D is unclear. Per the germline V gene, CDR1 is SEHNR and CDR2 is FQNEAQ (reference sequence). Trimming took off 1 base at V and 8 bases at J, with 3 bases between the two ends. The CDR3 extends over 11 amino acids. The CDR3 spells CASSLGDEQFF. CDR3 bases: TGTGCCAGCAGCTTAGGAGATGAGCAGTTCTTC.

The genes are TRBV19 and TRBJ1-4; D is uncertain. V lost 3 bases, J lost 5 bases, and 7 bases lay in between. The CDR3 runs 13 residues. Germline assignment: CDR1 LNHDA and CDR2 SQIVND (reference sequence). The CDR3: CASSILKNEKLFF. For the CDR3, the DNA is TGTGCCAGTAGTATTCTCAAAAATGAAAAACTGTTTTTT.

This sequence joins TRBV4-1 and TRBJ1-2; possibly TRBD1 for D (5 bases). This CDR3 is built from 15 residues. Germline CDR1 reads MGHRA; CDR2 reads YSYEKL. The V and J ends lost 1 base and 4 bases respectively, with 13 bases between them. The CDR3 nucleotides read TGCGCCAGCAGCCAAGCAGGGCTAGTCAGCTATGGCTACACCTTC. It specifies CASSQAGLVSYGYTF.

The V and J genes are TRBV25-1 and TRBJ2-5; the D gene is possibly TRBD1 (5 bases). There are 14 residues in the CDR3. Trimming shortened V by 4 bases and J by 3 bases, and 12 bases separated the two germline ends. Germline V gene sequence: CDR1 MGHDK, CDR2 SYGVNS. In DNA, the CDR3 is TGTGCCAGCAGTGGACAGTTGGTGAAAGAGACCCAGTACTTC. Translation gives CASSGQLVKETQYF.

The chain carries TRBV10-3 and TRBJ2-3, with 9 bases lining up with TRBD2. J was trimmed by 1 base and V by 3 bases; bases with no gene match: 11. The CDR3 totals 18 residues. CDR1 and CDR2 (germline): ENHRY, SYGVKD. CDR3 region: CAISEISRGGGGTDTQYF. CDR3 nucleotides: TGTGCCATCAGTGAAATATCTAGGGGCGGGGGGGGCACAGATACGCAGTATTTT.

The chain combines TRBV30 with TRBJ2-1; 9 bases fit TRBD1. V shed 2 bases and J 4 bases; nucleotides not matched to a gene: 9. Germline V gives CDR1 GTSNPN, CDR2 SVGIG (reference sequence). CDR3 length: 16 amino acids. The CDR3 is CAWSPDRGFYYNEQFF. CDR3 coding DNA: TGTGCCTGGAGTCCGGACAGGGGATTTTATTACAATGAGCAGTTCTTC. Supplemented by reference TRBV30 and TRBJ2-1, the full variable domain reads SQTIHQWPATLVQPVGSPLSLECTVEGTSNPNLYWYRQAAGRGLQLLFYSVGIGQISSEVPQNLSASRPQDRQFILSSKKLLLSDSGFYLCAWSPDRGFYYNEQFFGPGTRLTVL.